The T cell receptor beta chain under discussion was sequenced for a study of shared T cell receptors in the human thymus. TCRdb's table, derived via immunoSEQ multiplex PCR, lists solely in-frame clones and lacks some. Of fewer than 700,000 clones detected, roughly 90% appear once; the ten largest clones hold about 0.01%. The V and J ends lost 6 bases and 2 bases respectively, with 14 bases between them. The CDR3 extends over 14 amino acids. Germline-derived CDR1 and CDR2 are SNHLY and FYNNEI. These data also featured in a second study, about human thymus T cells. That investigation notes: Immunologically healthy infants in Finland undergoing congenital heart defect surgery were the donors. Thymic resections from corrective heart surgery supplied the tissue. Thymic and blood repertoires seemed to favor certain V and J genes. Related research reported highly overlapping thymic repertoires among unrelated individuals.

The sequence derives from a boy younger than two with a congenital heart defect. The J gene is TRBJ2-7, the V gene TRBV2; tentative D call: TRBD2 (5 bases). Sequencing was done on a sample of thymocytes. The CDR3 sequence is CASRVTGSTYEQYF. The CDR3 nucleotides read TGTGCCAGCAGGGTTACTGGGAGCACCTACGAGCAGTACTTC.